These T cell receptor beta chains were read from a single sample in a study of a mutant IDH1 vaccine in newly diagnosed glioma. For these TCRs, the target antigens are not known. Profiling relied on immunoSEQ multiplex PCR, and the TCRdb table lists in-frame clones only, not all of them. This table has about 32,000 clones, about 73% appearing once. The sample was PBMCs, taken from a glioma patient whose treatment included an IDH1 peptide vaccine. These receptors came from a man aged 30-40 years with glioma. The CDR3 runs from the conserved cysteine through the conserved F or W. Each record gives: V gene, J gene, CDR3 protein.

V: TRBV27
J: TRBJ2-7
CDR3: CASSLGVTSYEQYF

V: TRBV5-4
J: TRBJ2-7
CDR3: CASSPGVTRGREQYF

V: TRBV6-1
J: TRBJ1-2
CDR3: CASSLEREGYTF

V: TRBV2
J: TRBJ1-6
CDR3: CASRDRRSSYNSPLHF

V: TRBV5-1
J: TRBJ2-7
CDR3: CASSLAINEQYF

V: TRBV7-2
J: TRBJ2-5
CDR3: CASSFSGGWETQYF

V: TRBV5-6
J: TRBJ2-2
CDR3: CASSLVGRGGTGELFF

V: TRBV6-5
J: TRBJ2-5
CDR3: CASSTRDRDWETQYF

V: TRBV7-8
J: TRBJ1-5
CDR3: CASSLNVADQPQHF

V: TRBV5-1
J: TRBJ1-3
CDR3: CASSSGTGGASGNTIYF

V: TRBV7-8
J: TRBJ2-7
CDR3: CASSLGLAETYEQYF

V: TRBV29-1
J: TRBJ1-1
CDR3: CSVEEEVTLNTEAFF

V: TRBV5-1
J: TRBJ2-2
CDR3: CASSLAGLAGGTGELFF

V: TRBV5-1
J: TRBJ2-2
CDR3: CASSPWTSGNTGELFF

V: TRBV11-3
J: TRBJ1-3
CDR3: CASSQGQEDTIYF

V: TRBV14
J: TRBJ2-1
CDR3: CASSQPSGIGPYNEQFF

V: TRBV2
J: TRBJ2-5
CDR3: CASSVGRDETQYF

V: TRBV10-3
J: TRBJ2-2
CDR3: CAISENRERTGELFF

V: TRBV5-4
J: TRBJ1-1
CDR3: CASSPQTVLNTEAFF

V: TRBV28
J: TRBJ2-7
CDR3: CASSFRALSYEQYF

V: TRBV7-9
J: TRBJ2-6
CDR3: CASSLVSSGANVLTF

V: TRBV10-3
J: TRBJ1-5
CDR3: CAISFTGYPNQPQHF

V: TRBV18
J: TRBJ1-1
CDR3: CASSPRGADTEAFF

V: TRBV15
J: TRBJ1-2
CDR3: CATSTSLGFLVDYGYTF

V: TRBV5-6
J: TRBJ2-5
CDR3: CASSLVGGRETQYF

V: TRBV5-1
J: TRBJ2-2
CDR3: CASSFSGSVTGELFF

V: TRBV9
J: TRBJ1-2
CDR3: CASSAGSYGYTF

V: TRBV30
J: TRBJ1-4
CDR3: CAWNEIGRGLFF

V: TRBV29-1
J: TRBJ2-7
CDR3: CSVPGLAGGPEQYF

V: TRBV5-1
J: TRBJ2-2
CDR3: CASSRRGPGELFF

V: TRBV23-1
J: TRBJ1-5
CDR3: CASSQLRGNQPQHF

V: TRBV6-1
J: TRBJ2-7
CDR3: CASSEAEGSYEQYF

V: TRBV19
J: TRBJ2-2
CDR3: CASSIPGGYSPGELFF

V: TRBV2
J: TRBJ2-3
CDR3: CASSTDRSSTDTQYF

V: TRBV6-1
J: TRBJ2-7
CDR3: CASIGPNFYEQYF

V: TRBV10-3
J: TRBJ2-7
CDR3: CAISVGGNEQYF

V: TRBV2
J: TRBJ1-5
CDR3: CASSSPPRGGQPQHF

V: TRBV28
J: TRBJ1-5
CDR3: CASSVAGQGSNQPQHF

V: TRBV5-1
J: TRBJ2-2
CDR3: CASSLLRRNTGELFF

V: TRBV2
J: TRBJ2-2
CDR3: CASTPTGTNTGELFF

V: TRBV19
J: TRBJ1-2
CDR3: CASRSDRVGANYGYTF

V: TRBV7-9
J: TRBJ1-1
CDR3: CASSTTTVNTEAFF

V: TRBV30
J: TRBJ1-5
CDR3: CAWSEAGENQPQHF